This entry lists 4 T cell receptor beta chains sequenced from one sample in a study of identical twins (dated by TCRdb to the mid-2010s). The method behind the library was 5' RACE. Instrument on record: Illumina HiSeq 2000. The public sequencing data were trimmed at Q25 with fastp and processed into clonotypes with MiXCR by TCRdb, which kept only in-frame beta chains. Each entry is one CDR3 protein sequence, shown with its most common DNA and genes. The sample records around 280,000 distinct CDR3 sequences, about 8.9% of which are singletons. 2.1% of the sample goes to the ten largest clones. A further study also used this sample, focusing on yellow fever vaccine responses in identical twins.

Sequenced input: memory (CD45RO+) T cells sorted from blood. The cell subset or site label, read with the paper, signifies: CD45RO+ enriched T cells. The receptor source for this set is a woman under 30 in good health.

The genes are TRBV2 and TRBJ2-1; D may match TRBD1 or TRBD2 (5 bases each). CDR1 SNHLY and CDR2 FYNNEI come from the germline V gene. Deletions cut 4 bases from V and 4 bases from J, with 17 bases between. The CDR3 totals 16 residues. The CDR3 sequence is CASSGDLRGNYNEQFF. Here the CDR3 DNA reads TGTGCCAGCAGTGGGGACCTCCGGGGCAATTACAATGAGCAGTTCTTC.

The rearrangement links TRBV20-1 to TRBJ2-3; TRBD2 agrees at 8 bases. Germline V gene sequence: CDR1 DFQATT, CDR2 SNEGSKA (reference sequence). CDR3 length: 16 residues. V dropped 1 base and J dropped 1; count of bases not matched to a gene: 7. CDR3 protein: CSARVWREDRTDTQYF. Here the CDR3 DNA reads TGCAGTGCTAGAGTATGGCGGGAGGACCGCACAGATACGCAGTATTTT.

This clonotype was seen repeatedly, ten times or more. V and J are TRBV25-1 and TRBJ2-1; 11 nucleotides agree with TRBD2. This CDR3 spans 14 amino acids. In germline, CDR1 is MGHDK, CDR2 SYGVNS. V was clipped by 5 bases and J by 5 bases; unmatched bases: 2. The CDR3 is CASSTSGRHNEQFF. CDR3 bases: TGTGCCAGCAGTACTAGCGGGAGACACAATGAGCAGTTCTTC.

There are many counts of this clonotype. The V call is TRBV20-1, the J call TRBJ1-5, with D unresolved. Germline lookup yields CDR1 DFQATT and CDR2 SNEGSKA (reference sequence). The CDR3 is 12 residues long. Deletions cut 3 bases from V and 4 bases from J, with 7 bases between. For the CDR3, the DNA is TGCAGTGCTAGTGAGGGTAATCAGCCCCAGCATTTT. Its protein is CSASEGNQPQHF.